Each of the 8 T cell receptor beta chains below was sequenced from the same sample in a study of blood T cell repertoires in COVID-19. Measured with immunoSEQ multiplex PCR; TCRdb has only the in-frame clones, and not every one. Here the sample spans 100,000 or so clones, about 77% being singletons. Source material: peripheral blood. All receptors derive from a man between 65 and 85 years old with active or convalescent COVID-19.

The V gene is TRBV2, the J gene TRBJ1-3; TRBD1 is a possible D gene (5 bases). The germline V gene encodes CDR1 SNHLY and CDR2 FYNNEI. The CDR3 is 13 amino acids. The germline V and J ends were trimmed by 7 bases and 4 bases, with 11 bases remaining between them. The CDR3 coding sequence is TGTGCCAGCATGGGAGGGACCGGAAACACCATATATTTT. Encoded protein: CASMGGTGNTIYF.

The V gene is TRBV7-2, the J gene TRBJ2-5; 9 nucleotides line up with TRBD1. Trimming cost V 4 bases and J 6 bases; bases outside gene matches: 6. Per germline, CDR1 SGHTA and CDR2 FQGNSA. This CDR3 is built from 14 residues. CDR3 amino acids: CASSSNGQGKTQYF. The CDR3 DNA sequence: TGTGCCAGCAGCTCAAACGGACAGGGGAAGACCCAGTACTTC. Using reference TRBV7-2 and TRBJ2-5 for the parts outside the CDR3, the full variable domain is GAGVSQSPSNKVTEKGKDVELRCDPISGHTALYWYRQSLGQGLEFLIYFQGNSAPDKSGLPSDRFSAERTGGSVSTLTIQRTQQEDSAVYLCASSSNGQGKTQYFGPGTRLLVL.

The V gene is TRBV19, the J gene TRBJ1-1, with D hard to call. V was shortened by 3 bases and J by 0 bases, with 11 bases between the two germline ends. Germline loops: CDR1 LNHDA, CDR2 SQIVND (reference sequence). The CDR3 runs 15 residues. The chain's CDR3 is CASSMAAALNTEAFF. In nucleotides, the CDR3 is TGTGCCAGTAGTATGGCAGCGGCCTTGAACACTGAAGCTTTCTTT.

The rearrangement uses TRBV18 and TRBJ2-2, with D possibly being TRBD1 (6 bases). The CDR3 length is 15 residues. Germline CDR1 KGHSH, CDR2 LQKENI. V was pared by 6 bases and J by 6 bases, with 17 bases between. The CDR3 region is CASSPGTSPAGELFF. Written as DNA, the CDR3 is TGTGCCAGCTCCCCCGGGACATCTCCCGCCGGGGAGCTGTTTTTT. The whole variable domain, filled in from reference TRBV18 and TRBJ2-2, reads NAGVMQNPRHLVRRRGQEARLRCSPMKGHSHVYWYRQLPEEGLKFMVYLQKENIIDESGMPKERFSAEFPKEGPSILRIQQVVRGDSAAYFCASSPGTSPAGELFFGEGSRLTVL.

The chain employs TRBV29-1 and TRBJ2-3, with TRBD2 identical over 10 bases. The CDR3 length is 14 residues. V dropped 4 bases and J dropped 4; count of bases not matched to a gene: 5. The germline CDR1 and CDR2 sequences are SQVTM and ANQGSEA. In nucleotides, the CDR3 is TGCAGCGTTGCGACTAGCGGGTTGGCAGATACGCAGTATTTT. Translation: CSVATSGLADTQYF.

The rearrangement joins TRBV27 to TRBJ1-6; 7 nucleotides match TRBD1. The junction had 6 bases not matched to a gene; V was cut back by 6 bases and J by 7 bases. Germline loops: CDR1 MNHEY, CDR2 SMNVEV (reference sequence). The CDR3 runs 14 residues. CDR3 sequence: CASRLGQLNSPLHF. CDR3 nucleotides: TGTGCCAGCAGACTGGGACAGTTAAATTCACCCCTCCACTTT.

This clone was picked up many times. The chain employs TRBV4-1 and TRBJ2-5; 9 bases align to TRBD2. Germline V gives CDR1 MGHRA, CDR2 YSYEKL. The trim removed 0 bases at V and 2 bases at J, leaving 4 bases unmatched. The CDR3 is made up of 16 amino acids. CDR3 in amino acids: CASSQEGLAAQETQYF. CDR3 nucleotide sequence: TGCGCCAGCAGCCAAGAGGGACTAGCAGCTCAAGAGACCCAGTACTTC.

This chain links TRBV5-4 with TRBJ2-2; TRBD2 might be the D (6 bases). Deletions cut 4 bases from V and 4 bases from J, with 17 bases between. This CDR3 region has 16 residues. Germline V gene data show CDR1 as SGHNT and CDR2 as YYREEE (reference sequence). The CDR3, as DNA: TGTGCCAGCAGCCTGGCGAGCGGGCAGGGCACCGGGGAGCTGTTTTTT. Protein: CASSLASGQGTGELFF.